This T cell receptor beta chain was recovered during a study of T-cell reconstitution after alpha-beta-depleted transplantation in children. Overall study findings and caveats: From newly produced T cells came most of the T-cell counts and diversity one year after transplant.

As regards this clonotype: Its matching antigen is unknown.

It was with unique molecular identifiers that the TCRbeta library was prepared. A single record per CDR3 protein comes from TCRdb applying MiXCR to the PCR reads. The sample yields about 980,000 distinct CDR3 sequences, about 30% seen once. The TCR originated in a boy in the first two years of life who had a stem cell transplant for SCID, so the T cells may come from the graft donor. The sequences come from PBMCs, mostly from graft donor cells, collected 360 days after TCRalphabeta/CD19-depleted stem cell transplant.

CDR3 sequence reads: CASSYSMAHNTGELFF. Here the CDR3 DNA reads TGTGCCAGCAGTTACTCGATGGCTCACAACACCGGGGAGCTGTTTTTT. This chain connects TRBV6-5 to TRBJ2-2; D unresolved. In germline, CDR1 is MNHEY, CDR2 SVGAGI. V lost 0 bases and J 2 bases, leaving 10 bases between the germline ends. The CDR3 covers 16 residues.